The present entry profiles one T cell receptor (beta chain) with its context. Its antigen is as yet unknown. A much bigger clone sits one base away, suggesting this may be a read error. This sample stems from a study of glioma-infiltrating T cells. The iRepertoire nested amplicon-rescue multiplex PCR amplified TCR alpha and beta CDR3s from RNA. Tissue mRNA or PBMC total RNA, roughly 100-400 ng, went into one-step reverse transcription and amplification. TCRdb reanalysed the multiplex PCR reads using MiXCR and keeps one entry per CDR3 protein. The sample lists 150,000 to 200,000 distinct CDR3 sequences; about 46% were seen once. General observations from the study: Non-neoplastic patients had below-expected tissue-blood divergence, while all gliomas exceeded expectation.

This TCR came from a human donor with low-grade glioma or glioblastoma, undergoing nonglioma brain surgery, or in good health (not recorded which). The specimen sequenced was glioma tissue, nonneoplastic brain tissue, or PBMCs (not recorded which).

CDR3 protein: CSARDLVQPMNTEALF. DNA for the CDR3: TGCAGTGCTAGAGATCTAGTCCAGCCCATGAACACTGAAGCTTTATTT. The chain joins TRBV20-1 to TRBJ1-1; D uncertain. Per germline, CDR1 DFQATT and CDR2 SNEGSKA (reference sequence). The CDR3 extends over 16 amino acids.